The 23 T cell receptor beta chains reported below all come from one sample, sequenced in a study of regulatory T cells in long-lasting Graves disease. Both iRepertoire HTBI primers and Arm-PCR of CDR3 regions were used to build the TCR beta libraries. MiXCR, run by TCRdb on the multiplex PCR reads, gives a single entry per CDR3 protein. The sample contains 410,000 or so distinct CDR3 sequences, just under 15% of which appear only once. Time point: newly diagnosed GD, antithyroid drugs for less than 3 months. From PBMCs, RNA was extracted and then used to make the TCR library. These data were also filed under a second study, of T cells in Graves' hyperthyroidism and ophthalmopathy.

The sample in question was peripheral blood mononuclear cells (PBMCs), obtained at new diagnosis, from a patient treated with antithyroid drugs. These receptors originate from a woman younger than 45 with Graves disease.

The sample holds many counts of this clonotype. The chain joins TRBV30 to TRBJ1-2; no firm D call. V was pared by 2 bases and J by 4 bases, with 14 bases between. The CDR3 runs 14 residues. Per the germline V gene, CDR1 is GTSNPN and CDR2 is SVGIG (reference sequence). CDR3 sequence: CAWSPIGTSYGYTF. CDR3 nucleotide sequence: TGTGCCTGGAGTCCGATAGGAACCTCCTATGGCTACACCTTC.

In regard to this clonotype: The junction departs from the called germline gene at one end, perhaps through a read error. The rearrangement links TRBV18 to TRBJ2-1; a weak D match, TRBD2 (6 bases). The CDR3 is 15 amino acids. The germline gives CDR1 KGHSH, CDR2 LQKENI. CDR3 in DNA: TGTACCAGCTCACCACCCCTGGGAGGATACAATGAGCAGTTCTTC. This encodes CTSSPPLGGYNEQFF.

The chain joins TRBV6-2 or TRBV6-3 to TRBJ2-2; D is perhaps TRBD2 (6 bases). The germline V gene encodes CDR1 MNHEY and CDR2 SVGEGT. The V end lost 9 bases, the J end lost 5 bases, and 13 bases lay between the germline ends. The CDR3 spans 13 residues. CDR3 DNA: TGTGCCAGTTGGGGGGTCTTTACCGGGGAGCTGTTTTTT. It translates to CASWGVFTGELFF.

This clonotype has just a few counts. The chain has TRBV19 and TRBJ2-6; 9 bases are a match to TRBD1. There are 19 residues in the CDR3. Trimming took 9 bases from V and 4 from J; bases not matched to a gene: 19. The germline V gene encodes CDR1 LNHDA and CDR2 SQIVND (reference sequence). In nucleotides, the CDR3 is TGTGCCAGCCGGACGGGAATCCGGGACAGGGTGCCCGGGGCCAACGTCCTGACTTTC. Protein sequence: CASRTGIRDRVPGANVLTF.

The genes are TRBV10-3 and TRBJ2-2; TRBD2 aligns across 12 bases. Trimming removed 7 bases from V and 3 bases from J; junction bases left unmatched: 3. Germline assignment: CDR1 ENHRY and CDR2 SYGVKD. CDR3 length: 15 amino acids. The CDR3 spells CAITRLAGDTGELFF. The CDR3 DNA reads as TGTGCCATCACCAGACTAGCGGGGGACACCGGGGAGCTGTTTTTT.

This clonotype occurred many times. V is TRBV5-6 and J is TRBJ1-5; tentatively, D is TRBD1 (6 bases). The CDR3 runs to 16 residues. Germline lookup yields CDR1 SGHDT and CDR2 YYEEEE. V was shortened by 3 bases and J by 2 bases, with 15 bases between the two germline ends. As DNA, the CDR3 is TGTGCCAGCAGCTCCGGGGGCGTTTTCGGCAATCAGCCCCAGCATTTT. It yields the protein CASSSGGVFGNQPQHF. Based on the CDR3 plus reference TRBV5-6 and TRBJ1-5, the full variable domain is DAGVTQSPTHLIKTRGQQVTLRCSPKSGHDTVSWYQQALGQGPQFIFQYYEEEERQRGNFPDRFSGHQFPNYSSELNVNALLLGDSALYLCASSSGGVFGNQPQHFGDGTRLSIL.

This clonotype was counted many times. The chain uses TRBV7-9 and TRBJ2-1; D is unresolved. Trimming removed 3 bases from V and 2 bases from J, with 11 bases in between. Germline CDR1 is SEHNR and CDR2 is FQNEAQ (reference sequence). The CDR3 contains 15 residues. The CDR3 sequence: CASSFGHPPYNEQFF. For the CDR3, the DNA is TGTGCCAGCAGCTTCGGTCACCCACCCTACAATGAGCAGTTCTTC.

This clonotype was counted many times. This rearrangement joins TRBV2 to TRBJ1-2; D gene uncertain. The germline gives CDR1 SNHLY, CDR2 FYNNEI. Trimming stripped 2 bases from V and 1 base from J, with 11 bases between. This CDR3 is 15 amino acids long. The CDR3 nucleotides read TGTGCCAGCAGTGAATGGGTAATCAGTAACTATGGCTACACCTTC. It encodes CASSEWVISNYGYTF.

This clonotype has a count of ten or more. The V call is TRBV27, the J call TRBJ1-5, with D unclear. The CDR3 contains 14 residues. Trimming stripped 2 bases from V and 7 bases from J, with 12 bases between. Per the germline V gene, CDR1 is MNHEY and CDR2 is SMNVEV (reference sequence). The CDR3 nucleotides read TGTGCCAGCAGTTTAGTGGGGTTAGGCCAGCCCCAGCATTTT. Protein product: CASSLVGLGQPQHF.

This clonotype was found many times. This chain connects TRBV28 to TRBJ1-5; the match to TRBD1 covers 8 bases. The CDR3 loop spans 14 amino acids. The germline V gene has CDR1 MDHEN and CDR2 SYDVKM. V lost 6 bases and J lost 10; bases outside the gene matches: 11. The DNA of the CDR3 is TGTGCCAGCAGCCCGGGACAGGTCTGGGTTCCCCAGCATTTT. Amino acid sequence: CASSPGQVWVPQHF.

The chain has TRBV7-9 and TRBJ2-3; 13 nucleotides align to TRBD2. This CDR3 contains 18 residues. Germline loops: CDR1 SEHNR, CDR2 FQNEAQ (reference sequence). V shed 2 bases and J 9 bases; nucleotides not matched to a gene: 14. In DNA form, the CDR3 reads TGTGCCAGCAGCTTACCCCTCCGGACTAGCGGGGGCTCCGGGACGCAGTATTTT. Its translation: CASSLPLRTSGGSGTQYF.

This clonotype was recorded at least ten times. The rearrangement uses TRBV2 and TRBJ1-2; D call uncertain. Looked up from germline, CDR1 is SNHLY and CDR2 is FYNNEI. The CDR3 is 14 residues long. The V end was cut by 4 bases, the J end by 6 bases, with 15 bases between. The CDR3 loop reads CASSGTGFGHGYTF. Here the CDR3 DNA reads TGTGCCAGCAGTGGGACGGGATTTGGGCATGGCTACACCTTC.

This clonotype has just a few counts. J is TRBJ1-2 and V is TRBV6-1; a possible D gene is TRBD1 (5 bases). The CDR3 is made up of 13 amino acids. V was clipped by 5 bases and J by 4 bases, with 11 bases between them. Germline values: CDR1 MNHNS, CDR2 SASEGT. CDR3 protein: CASSPDSTYGYTF. In nucleotides, the CDR3 is TGTGCCAGCAGTCCAGACAGTACCTATGGCTACACCTTC.

This chain uses TRBV29-1 with TRBJ2-6, with TRBD1 matching over 9 bases. The CDR3 totals 16 residues. Germline-derived CDR1 and CDR2 are SQVTM and ANQGSEA. V dropped 4 bases and J dropped 2; count of bases not matched to a gene: 6. For the CDR3, the DNA is TGCAGCGTTGCAGGGAGACAGGGGGCTGGGGCCAACGTCCTGACTTTC. Protein: CSVAGRQGAGANVLTF.

The gene calls are TRBV24-1 and TRBJ2-5; D is perhaps TRBD1 (5 bases). Trimming removed 6 bases from V and 4 bases from J, with 8 bases in between. Germline lookup yields CDR1 KGHDR and CDR2 SFDVKD. The CDR3 covers 12 residues. The CDR3 protein is CATSRGRETQYF. Here the CDR3 DNA reads TGTGCCACCAGTAGGGGTCGAGAGACCCAGTACTTC.

For this clonotype: This sequence may be a read error, since a much larger clone differs from it by one base. The genes are TRBV7-9 and TRBJ2-7; D gene uncertain. The V end lost 5 bases, the J end lost 5 bases, and 22 bases lay between the germline ends. The V gene's germline CDR1 is SEHNR and CDR2 FQNEAQ (reference sequence). The CDR3 is made up of 16 amino acids. CDR3 DNA sequence: TGTGCCAGCAGCCTACCTTCGGGTAGGGCCGTCAACGAGCAGTACTTC. Translating it yields CASSLPSGRAVNEQYF.

This clonotype was detected a few times. The chain uses TRBV6-2 or TRBV6-3 and TRBJ2-7; the match to TRBD2 covers 9 bases. The CDR3 is 16 amino acids. The J segment lost 6 bases and the V segment lost 5 bases, leaving 14 bases of the junction unmatched. Germline V gene lookup returns CDR1 MNHEY and CDR2 SVGEGT. The CDR3 sequence: CASSETRGRARSEQYF. The CDR3 DNA reads TGTGCCAGCAGTGAAACCCGCGGGAGGGCCCGTAGCGAGCAGTACTTC.

In its sample, this clonotype was seen many times. This chain links TRBV7-9 with TRBJ1-1; D uncertain. The germline gives CDR1 SEHNR, CDR2 FQNEAQ (reference sequence). The CDR3 is 15 amino acids. Trimming took 1 base from V and 0 from J, leaving 9 bases between them. The DNA of the CDR3 is TGTGCCAGCAGCTTAGGTGGTGTCCTGAACACTGAAGCTTTCTTT. Encoded protein: CASSLGGVLNTEAFF.

In this sample, this clonotype turned up many times. The rearrangement links TRBV29-1 to TRBJ2-7; 7 bases match TRBD1. There are 13 residues in the CDR3. Germline CDR1 reads SQVTM; CDR2 reads ANQGSEA. The trim removed 3 bases at V and 5 bases at J, leaving 7 bases unmatched. CDR3 nucleotides: TGCAGCGTTGAGAACAGGGGTAGTGACGAGCAGTACTTC. Its translation is CSVENRGSDEQYF.

This sequence joins TRBV6-5 and TRBJ1-4; TRBD1 aligns across 8 bases. The CDR3 extends over 14 amino acids. Losses at the gene ends were 4 bases for V and 7 bases for J; bases not matched to a gene: 5. Germline assignment: CDR1 MNHEY and CDR2 SVGAGI. The CDR3 coding sequence is TGTGCCAGCAGTTCCTCGGGGACAGGTGAAAAACTGTTTTTT. Its protein product is CASSSSGTGEKLFF.

There are many counts of this clonotype. The genes are TRBV29-1 and TRBJ2-7; D is unclear. Germline assignment: CDR1 SQVTM and CDR2 ANQGSEA. The V and J ends lost 1 base and 7 bases respectively, with 20 bases between them. This CDR3 has 15 amino acids. CDR3 region: CSVEVTAGYQFEQYF. Written as DNA, the CDR3 is TGCAGCGTTGAAGTAACAGCCGGGTACCAGTTTGAGCAGTACTTC.

This clonotype was observed many times. The chain uses TRBV2 and TRBJ2-1; D perhaps matches TRBD1 (5 bases). V lost 2 bases to trimming and J lost 10 bases, with 18 bases between them. The CDR3 spans 15 residues. Germline CDR1 is SNHLY and CDR2 is FYNNEI. The CDR3 spells CASSEWLQGVGEQFF. As DNA, the CDR3 is TGTGCCAGCAGTGAATGGCTGCAGGGCGTTGGGGAGCAGTTCTTC. Full variable domain (missing parts from reference TRBV2 and TRBJ2-1): EPEVTQTPSHQVTQMGQEVILRCVPISNHLYFYWYRQILGQKVEFLVSFYNNEISEKSEIFDDQFSVERPDGSNFTLKIRSTKLEDSAMYFCASSEWLQGVGEQFFGPGTRLTVL.

Ten or more counts support this clonotype. The rearrangement uses TRBV4-1 and TRBJ2-1, with D possibly being TRBD2 (6 bases). V gave up 4 bases and J gave up 9 bases, with 22 bases separating them. The V gene's germline CDR1 is MGHRA and CDR2 YSYEKL. The CDR3 covers 16 residues. The CDR3 spells CASSRLPASATAEQFF. The CDR3 nucleotides read TGCGCCAGCAGCCGCCTCCCGGCTAGCGCCACCGCTGAGCAGTTCTTC.